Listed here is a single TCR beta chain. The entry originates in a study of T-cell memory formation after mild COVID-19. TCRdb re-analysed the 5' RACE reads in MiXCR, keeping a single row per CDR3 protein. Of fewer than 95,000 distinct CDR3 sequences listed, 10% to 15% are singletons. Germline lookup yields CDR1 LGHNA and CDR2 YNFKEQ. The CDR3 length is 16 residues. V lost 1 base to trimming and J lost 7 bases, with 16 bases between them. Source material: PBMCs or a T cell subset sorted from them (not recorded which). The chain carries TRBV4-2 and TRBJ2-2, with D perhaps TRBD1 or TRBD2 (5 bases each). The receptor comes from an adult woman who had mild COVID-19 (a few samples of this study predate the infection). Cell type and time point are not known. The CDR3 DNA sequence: TGTGCCAGCAGCCAAGTGGGACCGGGACGAGACGGGGAGCTGTTTTTT. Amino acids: CASSQVGPGRDGELFF.